These 18 T cell receptor beta chains came from one sample sequenced in a study of persistence of HIV-infected CD4 T cells. This was the immunoSEQ version 4 assay in survey mode. Measured with immunoSEQ multiplex PCR; TCRdb has only the in-frame clones, and not every one. The sample consists of about 45,000 clones, 70% to 90% of them appearing once. For these TCRs, the target antigens are not known. Nonspecific anti-CD3/anti-CD28 bead stimulation represents the broad CD4+ T cell repertoire. Sorting of responding CD4+ T cells relied on upregulated CD40 ligand together with CD69. Sample: CD4+ T cells sorted from PBMCs after 18-hour stimulation, taken from a patient who received antiretroviral therapy. The source is an adult woman with HIV who was CMV-seropositive.

The chain couples TRBV7-2 to TRBJ1-5; 8 nucleotides line up with TRBD1. The germline gives CDR1 SGHTA, CDR2 FQGNSA. The CDR3 is made up of 15 amino acids. V was clipped by 6 bases and J by 5 bases; unmatched bases: 9. This chain's CDR3 is CASSYRQGPHQPQHF. CDR3 coding DNA: TGTGCCAGCAGTTACAGACAGGGGCCCCATCAGCCCCAGCATTTT.

The rearrangement joins TRBV6-1 to TRBJ2-2; 10 bases map to TRBD1. CDR1 and CDR2 from the germline V gene are MNHNS and SASEGT. This CDR3 has 19 residues. J was trimmed by 1 base and V by 4 bases; bases with no gene match: 12. The DNA for the CDR3 is TGTGCCAGCAGTGTTCTTTCAGCTGGACAGGGGGTGAACACCGGGGAGCTGTTTTTT. Amino acids: CASSVLSAGQGVNTGELFF.

The gene calls are TRBV18 and TRBJ1-4; 11 bases are a match to TRBD1. Germline V gives CDR1 KGHSH, CDR2 LQKENI. V was clipped by 6 bases and J by 8 bases; unmatched bases: 5. The CDR3 sequence is 14 residues long. The CDR3: CASSRDRGSEKLFF. Here the CDR3 DNA reads TGTGCCAGCTCTCGGGACAGGGGGTCCGAAAAACTGTTTTTT.

This rearrangement joins TRBV11-1 to TRBJ2-7; 9 bases agree with TRBD2. Germline assignment: CDR1 SGHAT and CDR2 FQDESV (reference sequence). V dropped 0 bases and J dropped 0; count of bases not matched to a gene: 3. The CDR3 covers 16 residues. CDR3 loop: CASSLAGAGGSYEQYF. As DNA, the CDR3 is TGTGCCAGCAGCTTAGCAGGAGCGGGGGGCTCCTACGAGCAGTACTTC.

The chain joins TRBV14 to TRBJ1-1; possibly TRBD1 for D (6 bases). CDR1 and CDR2 (germline): SGHDN, FVKESK. Between the trimmed V and J ends, which lost 1 base and 3 bases, there was a span of 6 bases. The CDR3 loop spans 13 amino acids. The CDR3, as DNA: TGTGCCAGCAGCCAAGGGACAGACACTGAAGCTTTCTTT. Translated: CASSQGTDTEAFF. Full variable domain (missing parts from reference TRBV14 and TRBJ1-1): EAGVTQFPSHSVIEKGQTVTLRCDPISGHDNLYWYRRVMGKEIKFLLHFVKESKQDESGMPNNRFLAERTGGTYSTLKVQPAELEDSGVYFCASSQGTDTEAFFGQGTRLTVV.

The rearrangement links TRBV6-5 to TRBJ2-7, with TRBD1 matching over 7 bases. The CDR3 is 14 residues long. The germline V gene encodes CDR1 MNHEY and CDR2 SVGAGI. The ends lost 5 bases at V and 1 base at J; junction bases unmatched: 5. DNA for the CDR3: TGTGCCAGCAGTCAGCAGACAGGGTCCTACGAGCAGTACTTC. This translates into CASSQQTGSYEQYF.

The V and J genes are TRBV6-1 and TRBJ2-5, with 9 bases fitting TRBD1. V lost 0 bases, J lost 4 bases, and 9 bases stayed unmatched. CDR1 and CDR2 (germline): MNHNS, SASEGT. CDR3 length equals 17 residues. The CDR3 is CASSEALWTGALETQYF. The CDR3 DNA reads TGTGCCAGCAGTGAAGCGCTTTGGACAGGGGCCCTAGAGACCCAGTACTTC.

CDR3 protein: CASSIVGGGGTEAFF. CDR3 bases: TGTGCCAGTAGTATAGTCGGGGGCGGGGGCACTGAAGCTTTCTTT. This chain connects TRBV19 to TRBJ1-1, with D perhaps TRBD1 (6 bases). This CDR3 contains 15 residues. With 1 base removed from V and 4 bases from J, the gap between germline ends came to 13 bases. Germline values: CDR1 LNHDA, CDR2 SQIVND (reference sequence).

This sequence joins TRBV9 and TRBJ2-1, with TRBD2 identical over 11 bases. Germline V CDR1 and CDR2: SGDLS, YYNGEE. This CDR3 comprises 14 residues. V dropped 3 bases and J dropped 6; count of bases not matched to a gene: 2. The CDR3 is CASSETSGSNEQFF. The CDR3 DNA follows: TGTGCCAGCAGCGAAACTAGCGGGAGCAATGAGCAGTTCTTC. The variable domain in full, with the rest retrieved from reference TRBV9 and TRBJ2-1, is DSGVTQTPKHLITATGQRVTLRCSPRSGDLSVYWYQQSLDQGLQFLIQYYNGEERAKGNILERFSAQQFPDLHSELNLSSLELGDSALYFCASSETSGSNEQFFGPGTRLTVL.

This sequence joins TRBV6-5 and TRBJ1-4; 10 nucleotides align to TRBD1. The CDR3 sequence is 16 residues long. V lost 4 bases to trimming and J lost 0 bases; unmatched junction nucleotides: 2. Germline loops: CDR1 MNHEY, CDR2 SVGAGI. CDR3 in DNA: TGTGCCAGCAGTTGGGACAGGGGAGCAACTAATGAAAAACTGTTTTTT. It translates to CASSWDRGATNEKLFF.

The chain links TRBV18 to TRBJ2-5; TRBD1 is a possible D gene (6 bases). Trimming shortened V by 5 bases and J by 5 bases, and 12 bases separated the two germline ends. The CDR3 sequence is 13 residues long. CDR1 is KGHSH and CDR2 is LQKENI in the germline V gene. The CDR3 DNA sequence: TGTGCCAGCTCAACGTCAGGGGTGGAGACCCAGTACTTC. Amino acids: CASSTSGVETQYF.

The CDR3 protein is CATSDSHPPWEAFF. The CDR3 bases are TGTGCCACCAGTGACTCCCATCCCCCTTGGGAGGCTTTCTTT. J is TRBJ1-1 and V is TRBV24-1; no firm D call. V was cut by 4 bases and J by 11 bases, with 19 bases left in between. Germline V gene data show CDR1 as KGHDR and CDR2 as SFDVKD. The CDR3 is 14 amino acids.

This chain uses TRBV5-1 with TRBJ1-1; D is ambiguous. Germline-derived CDR1 and CDR2 are SGHRS and YFSETQ. Trimming cost V 7 bases and J 0 bases, with 13 bases left between them. There are 14 residues in the CDR3. In nucleotides, the CDR3 is TGCGCCAGCGAGGAACTTGGGATGAACACTGAAGCTTTCTTT. It translates to CASEELGMNTEAFF.

V usage is TRBV24-1 and J usage is TRBJ2-6; D is unresolved. CDR1 is KGHDR, CDR2 SFDVKD, per germline. Trimming shortened V by 5 bases and J by 0 bases, and 4 bases separated the two germline ends. The CDR3 has 14 residues. The CDR3 region is CATSGISGANVLTF. For the CDR3, the DNA is TGTGCCACCAGTGGGATCTCTGGGGCCAACGTCCTGACTTTC.

The chain combines TRBV5-6 with TRBJ2-7; 7 bases agree with TRBD1. This CDR3 is built from 16 residues. With V trimmed by 3 bases and J by 7 bases, 16 bases remained unmatched. CDR1 SGHDT and CDR2 YYEEEE come from the germline V gene. The CDR3 here is CASSSFITGEFGEQYF. As DNA, the CDR3 is TGTGCCAGCAGCTCGTTTATAACAGGGGAATTTGGGGAGCAGTACTTC.

The chain uses TRBV12-3 or TRBV12-4 and TRBJ2-5; no definite D call. V lost 6 bases and J 8 bases, leaving 13 bases between the germline ends. This CDR3 is built from 12 residues. The CDR3 DNA reads TGTGCCAGCAGCCTAGGAACGGGTACCCAGTACTTC. Translating gives CASSLGTGTQYF.

V is TRBV6-6 and J is TRBJ1-4, with 8 bases aligning to TRBD1. The junction had 5 bases not matched to a gene; V was cut back by 5 bases and J by 6 bases. CDR1 MNHNY and CDR2 SVGAGI come from the germline V gene (reference sequence). This CDR3 spans 14 amino acids. The CDR3 sequence is CASSGQGYYEKLFF. Written as DNA, the CDR3 is TGTGCCAGCAGTGGACAGGGCTATTATGAAAAACTGTTTTTT.

This CDR3 is CASSSGLAGHQETQYF. Written as DNA, the CDR3 is TGTGCCAGCAGCTCTGGACTAGCGGGTCACCAAGAGACCCAGTACTTC. V gene TRBV6-2 or TRBV6-3 combines with J gene TRBJ2-5; TRBD2 matches at 11 bases. J lost 0 bases, V lost 6 bases, and 6 bases had no gene match. Germline loops: CDR1 MNHEY, CDR2 SVGEGT. The CDR3 covers 16 residues.